Ten or more counts support the clone carrying this T cell receptor beta chain. The antigen is unknown. These data belong to a study of shared clonotypes between healthy human individuals. Study-wide context: CD4 naive and CD4 memory each took three plates per donor, while CD8 naive took two and CD8 memory one.

Using immunoSEQ multiplex PCR, the repertoire was profiled, and TCRdb retains in-frame clones only, with some absent. In the table there are 950,000 to 1,100,000 clones, more than 65% of which are singletons. Trimming removed 0 bases from V and 4 bases from J, with 7 bases in between. CDR3 length: 14 residues. CDR1 is SGHTA and CDR2 is FQGNSA in the germline V gene. The study's findings and limits: Relative to their counterparts shared across all four donors, non-shared clonotypes exhibited diminished generation probabilities. About 5% was the fraction of naive CD4 clonotypes found shared across several donors.

The receptor comes from a man between 18 and 29 years old in good health. The V call is TRBV7-2, the J call TRBJ2-1; no reliable D call. The material sequenced was memory CD4+ T cells sorted from blood. Subset reported: CD45RA-negative fraction. The DNA of the CDR3 is TGTGCCAGCAGCTTAGCGTCGGCTTACAATGAGCAGTTCTTC. Translating it yields CASSLASAYNEQFF.